This TCR beta chain was captured by sequencing in a study of T cell changes during pregnancy in multiple sclerosis. The CDR3 sequence is 15 residues long. V dropped 1 base and J dropped 4 bases, with 11 bases sitting between them. Per the germline V gene, CDR1 is SGHRS and CDR2 is YFSETQ. The method was immunoSEQ multiplex PCR; TCRdb's version includes in-frame clones alone and lacks a portion of them. The sample has just over 35,000 clones, roughly 89% seen once. This TCR came from a female donor in good health, enrolled as a control in a pregnancy study. The specimen was CD4+ T cells from peripheral blood mononuclear cells, collected after pregnancy. V usage is TRBV5-1 and J usage is TRBJ2-2, with D maybe TRBD1 (6 bases). CDR3 bases: TGCGCCAGCAGCTTGACAGGGTTGCGCACCGGGGAGCTGTTTTTT. Translating gives CASSLTGLRTGELFF.